Listed below are T cell receptor beta chains from one sample, sequenced in a study of regulatory T cells in long-lasting Graves disease. TCRdb reanalysed the multiplex PCR reads using MiXCR and keeps one entry per CDR3 protein. Found here are approximately 360,000 distinct CDR3 sequences, about 12% of them singletons; the top ten hold approximately 20%. These data also formed part of another study, on T cells in Graves' hyperthyroidism and ophthalmopathy.

The sequences come from peripheral blood mononuclear cells (PBMCs), collected at new diagnosis, from a patient treated with antithyroid drugs. The receptors shown here come from a young woman with Graves disease. The CDR3 runs from the conserved cysteine through the conserved F or W. Each record gives: V gene, CDR3 protein.

TRBV7-9,CASGRGMYTEAFF
TRBV20-1,CSARVVAGNTEAFF
TRBV20-1,CSALGAAGVAKNIQYF
TRBV12-3/TRBV12-4,CASSFLGLAESSYNEQFF
TRBV27,CASSLSSSPYNEQFF
TRBV3-1,CASSQETLDRGNPEAFF
TRBV5-1,CASSEGQGPLGEQFF
TRBV6-2/TRBV6-3,CASSYSPLGDPTQPEYRGRTEAFF
TRBV28,CANGRPSTDTQYF
TRBV6-2/TRBV6-3,CASSYYREVSPEAFF
TRBV5-1,CASSLGLAGGNTGELFF
TRBV27,CASSSRTATSSYNSPLHF
TRBV7-6,CASSVRLVGSGELFF
TRBV19,CASSSGLATSSYEQYF
TRBV4-3,CASSQTTRGGSRTDTQYF
TRBV7-9,CASSSFDQPQHF
TRBV28,CAALPVEGRELFF
TRBV20-1,CSARLGSNQPQHF
TRBV19,CASSIVGGRAVGNEQFF
TRBV18,CASSPGRGYEQYF
TRBV7-9,CASRSGQSGGKLFF
TRBV20-1,CSARGQGEVGYTF
TRBV6-1,CASSPPPGVGKYEAFF
TRBV11-2,CASSLEPPTGFISGANVLTF
TRBV20-1,CSASRDSRLNSPLHF
TRBV6-1,CATTWGNYGYTF
TRBV2,CASTIDRSQETQYF
TRBV2,CASPTEQETQYF
TRBV11-2,CASSFIIYNEQFF
TRBV12-3/TRBV12-4,CASSQNRQRTGNTIYF
TRBV6-1,CASRVPGPHRETQYF
TRBV6-1,CASSRRQRGTEAFF
TRBV3-2,CASSQSRQGGRQTEAFF
TRBV29-1,CSVEAAGRTALTEAFF
TRBV28,CASSSGKLAGVGNEQFF
TRBV27,CASRRQVQETQYF
TRBV18,CASSPERSYGYTF
TRBV24-1,CATSDNRAVPEAFF
TRBV9,CASSVDGDTEAFF
TRBV7-2,CASSFAGTGGWGQPQHF
TRBV5-1,CASSLAAYRDVLTPLHF
TRBV4-2,CASSPYGTAGNTIYF
TRBV28,CASRSAWGRRANVLTF
TRBV6-1,CASELYGQEYSNQPQHF
TRBV20-1,CSARGAASGVTDTQYF
TRBV24-1,CATSDSYRVIETQYF
TRBV4-1,CASSLFSGEDEQYF
TRBV6-1,CASSEAHVGRNTIYF
TRBV7-9,CASSLEGVRTRGAFF
TRBV12-5,CASGSRKPQHF
TRBV12-3/TRBV12-4,CASSLAGGIFGGRVGGTDTQYF
TRBV7-9,CASSSEANQPQHF
TRBV19,CASSIGGGYTF
TRBV7-2,CATSKMDSPLHF
TRBV28,CASSSDLPLAYNEQFF
TRBV7-2,CASRTSGSADEQFF